Listed here are 6 T cell receptor beta chains from one sample, sequenced in a study of cytomegalovirus exposure and HLA in healthy donors. 60 Vbeta and 13 Jbeta primers were used in PCR. Profiled with immunoSEQ multiplex PCR; TCRdb holds only in-frame clones, not every one. The sample consists of 100,000 to 150,000 clones, roughly 80% of them appearing once. Sequencing was performed on PBMCs. These receptors all come from a woman aged 45-59 years in good health and CMV-seronegative.

CDR3 sequence: CASSQGAAGGPYNEQFF. The CDR3 region has the DNA TGCGCCAGCAGCCAAGGAGCAGCGGGAGGGCCGTACAATGAGCAGTTCTTC. The J gene is TRBJ2-1, the V gene TRBV4-3; 10 positions match TRBD2. Germline V gene data show CDR1 as LGHNA and CDR2 as YSLEER. This CDR3 has 17 residues. V lost 1 base to trimming and J lost 4 bases; unmatched junction nucleotides: 7.

This clone was recorded many times. V and J are TRBV6-4 and TRBJ2-3; 8 nucleotides line up with TRBD2. CDR1 is MRHNA and CDR2 is SNTAGT in the germline V gene. With V trimmed by 4 bases and J by 4 bases, 4 bases remained unmatched. The CDR3 is 14 residues long. CDR3 sequence reads: CASSASGSPDTQYF. The CDR3 bases are TGTGCCAGCAGTGCTAGCGGGTCGCCAGATACGCAGTATTTT.

The chain employs TRBV2 and TRBJ1-1; 8 positions agree with TRBD1. CDR3 length equals 15 residues. With 5 bases clipped from V and 7 bases from J, the junction kept 12 bases outside the gene matches. Germline V gives CDR1 SNHLY, CDR2 FYNNEI. CDR3 region: CASSPYPGGAGEAFF. In nucleotides, the CDR3 is TGTGCCAGCAGTCCCTATCCAGGGGGCGCAGGTGAAGCTTTCTTT.

The rearrangement joins TRBV18 to TRBJ1-1; D possibly corresponds to TRBD1 (6 bases). Trimming pared 3 bases from V and 0 bases from J, leaving 11 bases between. The CDR3 consists of 15 residues. Germline assignment: CDR1 KGHSH and CDR2 LQKENI. The chain's CDR3 is CASSPRQEMNTEAFF. Written as DNA, the CDR3 is TGTGCCAGCTCACCGAGACAGGAGATGAACACTGAAGCTTTCTTT.

The chain couples TRBV9 to TRBJ2-7; unclear D gene. The CDR3 extends over 13 amino acids. Germline V CDR1 and CDR2: SGDLS, YYNGEE. The germline V and J ends were trimmed by 1 base and 3 bases, with 8 bases remaining between them. The CDR3 nucleotides are TGTGCCAGCAGCGTATCTAACGGCTACGAGCAGTACTTC. Translation: CASSVSNGYEQYF.

The table lists this clone with a few counts. The gene calls are TRBV28 and TRBJ1-1, with D perhaps matching TRBD1 (5 bases). This CDR3 spans 15 amino acids. Germline assignment: CDR1 MDHEN and CDR2 SYDVKM. V was trimmed by 8 bases and J by 1 base, leaving 17 bases between them. The CDR3 coding sequence is TGTGCCAGCTTCTCAGGGCAAGTATGGAACACTGAAGCTTTCTTT. Encoded protein: CASFSGQVWNTEAFF.